One and the same sample provided the 22 T cell receptor beta chains below, sequenced in a study of T cells of healthy individuals. TCRdb processed the 5' RACE reads anew with MiXCR; each CDR3 protein has one entry. The sample records tens of thousands of distinct CDR3 sequences, about 17% being singletons. The receptor set was obtained from a human donor in good health.

The CDR3 spells CASSLSGDTGELFF. CDR3 nucleotide sequence: TGCGCCAGCAGCCTCTCGGGGGACACCGGGGAGCTGTTTTTT. The chain carries TRBV5-1 and TRBJ2-2; possible D gene TRBD2, 6 bases. This CDR3 has 14 residues. The germline V and J ends were trimmed by 4 bases and 3 bases, with 10 bases remaining between them. Per the germline V gene, CDR1 is SGHRS and CDR2 is YFSETQ.

V is TRBV6-5 and J is TRBJ1-6; tentative D call: TRBD1 (5 bases). This CDR3 has 15 amino acids. CDR1 is MNHEY and CDR2 is SVGAGI in the germline V gene. V lost 4 bases and J lost 7, with 14 bases in between. The CDR3: CASSSTGPRNSPLHF. The DNA of the CDR3 is TGTGCCAGCAGTTCCACAGGTCCCCGAAATTCACCCCTCCACTTT.

There are many counts of this clonotype. The V call is TRBV6-6, the J call TRBJ1-6; no definite D call. V lost 7 bases to trimming and J lost 0 bases, with 13 bases between them. Per the germline V gene, CDR1 is MNHNY and CDR2 is SVGAGI (reference sequence). The CDR3 consists of 16 residues. This CDR3 reads CASTDKESSYNSPLHF. In DNA, the CDR3 is TGTGCCAGCACCGACAAAGAGAGCTCCTATAATTCACCCCTCCACTTT.

This clonotype was detected many times. This chain uses TRBV5-1 with TRBJ2-7, with unresolved D. Germline CDR1 SGHRS, CDR2 YFSETQ. The V end lost 3 bases, the J end lost 1 base, and 23 bases lay between the germline ends. There are 18 residues in the CDR3. DNA of the CDR3: TGCGCCAGCAGCTCCACCCCTGGGGTGGGCTTGGATTCCTACGAGCAGTACTTC. Amino acids: CASSSTPGVGLDSYEQYF.

A few counts support this clonotype. The V gene is TRBV28, the J gene TRBJ1-4; tentatively, D is TRBD1 (6 bases). Germline V gives CDR1 MDHEN, CDR2 SYDVKM. The CDR3 is 17 amino acids. Trimming cost V 3 bases and J 8 bases, with 22 bases left between them. The CDR3 here is CASSFLDPQGLGEKLFF. The CDR3 nucleotides are TGTGCCAGCAGTTTCCTTGATCCCCAGGGGTTAGGCGAAAAACTGTTTTTT.

The genes are TRBV28 and TRBJ2-3; 8 bases line up with TRBD2. There are 15 residues in the CDR3. Per germline, CDR1 MDHEN and CDR2 SYDVKM. V shed 7 bases, J shed 5 bases, and the junction held 11 bases outside the gene matches. DNA of the CDR3: TGTGCCAGCATGTTGCGGGGGGCCAGGATAGATACGCAGTATTTT. This translates into CASMLRGARIDTQYF.

This clonotype was recorded once. Given a much more abundant clone one base away, this may be a read error. This chain connects TRBV7-9 to TRBJ2-3; 8 nucleotides match TRBD2. The CDR3 is made up of 15 amino acids. Per the germline V gene, CDR1 is SEHNR and CDR2 is FQNEAQ (reference sequence). The CDR3 is CASSLGGLGTDTRYF. Written as DNA, the CDR3 is TGTGCCAGCAGCTTAGGGGGACTAGGCACAGATACGCGGTATTTT.

The table lists this clonotype with many counts. The chain joins TRBV7-2 to TRBJ1-1; the match to TRBD1 covers 7 bases. The length of the CDR3 is 16 residues. Per germline, CDR1 SGHTA and CDR2 FQGNSA. With V trimmed by 6 bases and J by 0 bases, 10 bases remained unmatched. The CDR3: CASRGAGGPMNTEAFF. CDR3 sequence (DNA): TGTGCCAGCAGGGGAGCAGGGGGACCGATGAACACTGAAGCTTTCTTT.

With respect to this clonotype: This may come from a read error, since a much larger clone is one base off. The chain couples TRBV4-2 to TRBJ2-1, with 13 bases matching TRBD2. This CDR3 has 21 amino acids. Germline V gene data show CDR1 as LGHNA and CDR2 as YNFKEQ. The chain's CDR3 is CASSQPSLGLAGDRPYNEQLF. The CDR3 DNA reads TGTGCCAGCAGCCAACCATCACTCGGACTAGCGGGAGATAGACCCTACAATGAGCAGTTATTC.

This chain uses TRBV5-1 with TRBJ2-2, with 9 nucleotides matching TRBD2. Germline CDR1 is SGHRS and CDR2 is YFSETQ. This CDR3 region has 18 residues. The trim removed 4 bases at V and 6 bases at J, leaving 16 bases unmatched. Here the CDR3 DNA reads TGCGCCAGCAGCCCGCCCCGGCTAGCGGGGAGTGGATCCGGGGAGCTGTTTTTT. Residues: CASSPPRLAGSGSGELFF.

Turning to this clonotype: This could be a read error, since a much larger clone is one nucleotide away. Here the CDR3 DNA reads TGTGCCAGTAGAAACGCAACTAATGAAGAACTGTTTTTT. It yields the protein CASRNATNEELFF. The chain has TRBV19 and TRBJ1-4; no firm D call. There are 13 residues in the CDR3. CDR1 LNHDA and CDR2 SQIVND come from the germline V gene (reference sequence).

This clonotype was detected many times. DNA of the CDR3: TGTGCCAGCTCACCAAGTCCGGGACAGGGGGCGACTGAAGCTTTCTTT. Its protein product is CASSPSPGQGATEAFF. The V gene is TRBV18, the J gene TRBJ1-1; 12 nucleotides align to TRBD1. Germline V lookup: CDR1 KGHSH, CDR2 LQKENI. Trimming at V came to 2 bases and at J to 5 bases, leaving 6 bases not matched to a gene. The CDR3 runs to 16 residues.

This clonotype came up a few times. This chain uses TRBV9 with TRBJ1-5, with D unresolved. With 0 bases removed from V and 0 bases from J, the gap between germline ends came to 19 bases. The germline gives CDR1 SGDLS, CDR2 YYNGEE. This CDR3 is built from 19 residues. This CDR3 is CASSVESRLPPHSNQPQHF. DNA for the CDR3: TGTGCCAGCAGCGTAGAGTCCAGACTTCCTCCACATAGCAATCAGCCCCAGCATTTT.

The sample holds many counts of this clonotype. The chain joins TRBV5-5 to TRBJ1-2, with D hard to call. Looked up from germline, CDR1 is SGHKS and CDR2 is YYEKEE (reference sequence). This CDR3 is built from 14 residues. Trimming cost V 0 bases and J 3 bases, with 9 bases left between them. The CDR3 DNA reads as TGTGCCAGCAGCTTGGAAGAGGCCGACTATGGCTACACCTTC. Its protein is CASSLEEADYGYTF.

The chain joins TRBV5-1 to TRBJ2-2; D is ambiguous. V dropped 4 bases and J dropped 8 bases, with 15 bases sitting between them. Germline CDR1 SGHRS, CDR2 YFSETQ. The CDR3 is 14 residues long. The CDR3 protein is CASSPGPTLGELFF. CDR3 nucleotides: TGCGCCAGCAGCCCCGGGCCCACGTTGGGGGAGCTGTTTTTT.

This clonotype was counted only a few times. This chain joins TRBV4-1 and TRBJ1-1; TRBD1 aligns across 7 bases. V lost 0 bases, J lost 3 bases, and 1 base stayed unmatched. Germline V gene sequence: CDR1 MGHRA, CDR2 YSYEKL. This CDR3 spans 14 amino acids. The CDR3 DNA reads TGCGCCAGCAGCCAAGACAGGGGGGACACTGAAGCTTTCTTT. Encoded protein: CASSQDRGDTEAFF.

This clonotype came up many times. The CDR3 DNA reads as TGCGCCAGCAGCCAAGGGGGACAGGGCACAGATACGCAGTATTTT. It is translated as CASSQGGQGTDTQYF. The chain recombines TRBV4-3 with TRBJ2-3; 8 positions agree with TRBD1. Looked up from germline, CDR1 is LGHNA and CDR2 is YSLEER. There are 15 residues in the CDR3. Trimming took 1 base from V and 1 from J; bases not matched to a gene: 1.

This clonotype was seen ten or more times. The rearrangement links TRBV4-2 to TRBJ2-1; TRBD1 aligns across 7 bases. Germline lookup yields CDR1 LGHNA and CDR2 YNFKEQ. The CDR3 is 13 amino acids. V lost 1 base, J lost 7 bases, and 1 base stayed unmatched. CDR3 coding DNA: TGTGCCAGCAGCCAAGGCAGGGGGAATGAGCAGTTCTTC. This gives the protein CASSQGRGNEQFF.

There are many counts of this clonotype. The V and J genes are TRBV7-3 and TRBJ2-3; D is unclear. Trimming pared 4 bases from V and 8 bases from J, leaving 13 bases between. CDR1 and CDR2 from the germline V gene are SGHTA and FQGTGA. The CDR3 runs 13 residues. CDR3 coding DNA: TGTGCCAGCAGCTCTCAGAACGATTGTACGCAGTATTTT. The encoded protein is CASSSQNDCTQYF.

This clonotype turned up a few times. V is TRBV5-1 and J is TRBJ1-6; D is uncertain. Trimming removed 0 bases at V and 6 bases at J, with 10 bases between. The CDR3 is made up of 15 amino acids. Germline lookup yields CDR1 SGHRS and CDR2 YFSETQ. The CDR3: CASSLEVRFNSPLHF. The CDR3 DNA reads as TGCGCCAGCAGCTTGGAAGTCCGATTTAATTCACCCCTCCACTTT.

This clonotype showed up many times. J is TRBJ2-2 and V is TRBV4-2, with 9 bases fitting TRBD2. Germline-derived CDR1 and CDR2 are LGHNA and YNFKEQ. This CDR3 comprises 16 residues. With 1 base clipped from V and 4 bases from J, the junction kept 4 bases outside the gene matches. The CDR3 here is CASSQGLAERTGELFF. The CDR3 DNA sequence: TGTGCCAGCAGCCAAGGACTAGCGGAGCGCACCGGGGAGCTGTTTTTT.

This clonotype was recorded many times. The chain joins TRBV2 to TRBJ2-7, with D maybe TRBD1 (6 bases). Trimming removed 2 bases from V and 0 bases from J, with 11 bases in between. Germline loops: CDR1 SNHLY, CDR2 FYNNEI. CDR3 length equals 15 residues. CDR3 loop: CASSEFQGFSYEQYF. The CDR3 DNA reads TGTGCCAGCAGTGAATTCCAGGGGTTCTCCTACGAGCAGTACTTC.